This entry lists 30 T cell receptor beta chains sequenced from one sample in a study of control samples from healthy donors and cancer patients. Using immunoSEQ multiplex PCR, the repertoire was profiled, and TCRdb retains in-frame clones only, with some absent. Here the sample spans more than 65,000 clones, around nine tenths being singletons. The sample was PBMCs. The receptors derive from a woman aged 55-69 years with head and neck cancer.

The chain carries TRBV5-1 and TRBJ2-5, with a weak D call TRBD2 (5 bases). The germline V gene encodes CDR1 SGHRS and CDR2 YFSETQ. Trimming removed 4 bases at V and 1 base at J, with 14 bases between. The CDR3 is 15 amino acids. The CDR3 coding sequence is TGCGCCAGCAGCGGAAATACTAGAGTCCAAGAGACCCAGTACTTC. It yields the protein CASSGNTRVQETQYF.

This clone was found a few times. This sequence joins TRBV7-9 and TRBJ2-1; 8 nucleotides align to TRBD2. The V gene's germline CDR1 is SEHNR and CDR2 FQNEAQ (reference sequence). Unmatched junction bases numbered 2, after V lost 1 base and J lost 0 bases. The CDR3 covers 16 residues. This CDR3 is CASSLGLAGSYNEQFF. In DNA form, the CDR3 reads TGTGCCAGCAGCTTAGGGCTAGCGGGCTCCTACAATGAGCAGTTCTTC.

The V gene is TRBV28, the J gene TRBJ1-1; maybe TRBD1 (5 bases). This CDR3 region has 14 residues. Germline V gene lookup returns CDR1 MDHEN and CDR2 SYDVKM. Between the trimmed V and J ends, which lost 7 bases and 1 base, there was a span of 13 bases. CDR3 bases: TGTGCCAGCACTGGACCTAGGGGGAACACTGAAGCTTTCTTT. It translates to CASTGPRGNTEAFF.

V usage is TRBV4-3 and J usage is TRBJ1-3; no clear D gene. CDR1 is LGHNA, CDR2 YSLEER, per germline. This CDR3 has 15 residues. Trimming removed 0 bases at V and 0 bases at J, with 6 bases between. CDR3 amino acids: CASSQDSGSGNTIYF. The CDR3 DNA reads as TGCGCCAGCAGCCAAGATTCAGGCTCTGGAAACACCATATATTTT.

This chain uses TRBV9 with TRBJ2-5, with unresolved D. The V and J ends lost 0 bases and 2 bases respectively, with 11 bases between them. The CDR3 is 15 amino acids. The germline V gene has CDR1 SGDLS and CDR2 YYNGEE. DNA for the CDR3: TGTGCCAGCAGCGTAGAAGAACGGTATCAAGAGACCCAGTACTTC. This gives the protein CASSVEERYQETQYF.

The chain is built from TRBV7-9 and TRBJ2-2; a weak D match, TRBD1 (6 bases). This CDR3 comprises 17 residues. V was clipped by 0 bases and J by 3 bases, with 14 bases between them. Germline CDR1 is SEHNR and CDR2 is FQNEAQ (reference sequence). Here the CDR3 reads CASSLALSGDHTGELFF. CDR3 nucleotides: TGTGCCAGCAGCTTAGCGCTCTCAGGGGATCACACCGGGGAGCTGTTTTTT. Supplemented by reference TRBV7-9 and TRBJ2-2, the full variable domain reads DTGVSQNPRHKITKRGQNVTFRCDPISEHNRLYWYRQTLGQGPEFLTYFQNEAQLEKSRLLSDRFSAERPKGSFSTLEIQRTEQGDSAMYLCASSLALSGDHTGELFFGEGSRLTVL.

V usage is TRBV19 and J usage is TRBJ2-5; tentatively, D is TRBD1 (5 bases). Germline values: CDR1 LNHDA, CDR2 SQIVND (reference sequence). V shed 6 bases and J shed 3 bases, with 17 bases lying between them. This CDR3 has 15 amino acids. CDR3 nucleotides: TGTGCCAGTAGGGTGATGGGGCAGATAGAAGAGACCCAGTACTTC. The encoded protein is CASRVMGQIEETQYF.

The rearrangement uses TRBV7-2 and TRBJ2-2, with a possible D match to TRBD1 (5 bases). Germline V CDR1 and CDR2: SGHTA, FQGNSA. The V end lost 0 bases, the J end lost 1 base, and 12 bases lay between the germline ends. This CDR3 has 17 residues. The chain's CDR3 is CASSLAVNQGNTGELFF. CDR3 in DNA: TGTGCCAGCAGCTTAGCCGTAAACCAGGGGAACACCGGGGAGCTGTTTTTT.

The chain is built from TRBV18 and TRBJ1-1; 9 bases agree with TRBD1. Germline values: CDR1 KGHSH, CDR2 LQKENI. V shed 1 base and J 5 bases; nucleotides not matched to a gene: 11. The CDR3 has 17 residues. In DNA form, the CDR3 reads TGTGCCAGCTCACCACTTAGTACAGGGGGCGGTCGAACTGAAGCTTTCTTT. It yields the protein CASSPLSTGGGRTEAFF.

The rearrangement joins TRBV30 to TRBJ2-1; 11 nucleotides align to TRBD2. Germline V gives CDR1 GTSNPN, CDR2 SVGIG (reference sequence). CDR3 length equals 16 residues. J was trimmed by 8 bases and V by 0 bases; bases with no gene match: 9. The CDR3 nucleotides read TGTGCCTGGAGTGTCGCGACTAGCGGGACTCGCGATGAGCAGTTCTTC. Encoded protein: CAWSVATSGTRDEQFF.

The chain joins TRBV7-3 to TRBJ2-3; D remains ambiguous. The V end lost 3 bases, the J end lost 2 bases, and 9 bases lay between the germline ends. The CDR3 totals 14 residues. The germline CDR1 and CDR2 sequences are SGHTA and FQGTGA. The CDR3 region is CASSFFAVTDTQYF. DNA of the CDR3: TGTGCCAGCAGCTTCTTTGCGGTCACAGATACGCAGTATTTT. The full variable domain, completed using reference TRBV7-3 and TRBJ2-3, is GAGVSQTPSNKVTEKGKYVELRCDPISGHTALYWYRQSLGQGPEFLIYFQGTGAADDSGLPNDRFFAVRPEGSVSTLKIQRTERGDSAVYLCASSFFAVTDTQYFGPGTRLTVL.

The chain carries TRBV21-1 and TRBJ2-7; the table's D call of TRBD2 was not tested on the DNA. TRBV21-1 is a listed pseudogene. CDR3 length equals 18 residues. CDR3 sequence: CASTGSEDGGVRIYEQYF. The CDR3 DNA reads TGTGCCAGCACGGGATCTGAGGACGGAGGGGTGAGAATCTACGAGCAGTACTTC.

This clone was recorded once. This CDR3 is also generated by other DNA sequences in the sample. CDR3 region: CASSGGDSTDTQYF. CDR3 bases: TGCGCCAGCTCGGGGGGCGATAGCACAGATACGCAGTATTTT. This chain connects TRBV5-1 to TRBJ2-3; D might be TRBD2 (7 bases). V was cut by 7 bases and J by 0 bases, with 12 bases left in between. This CDR3 region has 14 residues. The V gene's germline CDR1 is SGHRS and CDR2 YFSETQ.

The chain has TRBV28 and TRBJ2-2, with TRBD2 as a possible D gene (5 bases). Germline loops: CDR1 MDHEN, CDR2 SYDVKM. CDR3 length: 16 amino acids. V shed 6 bases and J shed 0 bases, with 14 bases lying between them. The CDR3: CASSSRGSPNTGELFF. Here the CDR3 DNA reads TGTGCCAGCAGCTCACGCGGGTCACCGAACACCGGGGAGCTGTTTTTT.

V gene TRBV10-1 combines with J gene TRBJ2-6; D may match TRBD1 or TRBD2 (6 bases each). With 5 bases removed from V and 4 bases from J, the gap between germline ends came to 12 bases. CDR1 WNHNN and CDR2 SYGVQD come from the germline V gene (reference sequence). This CDR3 region has 15 residues. The CDR3 DNA is TGCGCCAGCAGTCACGCGGGGACAGGGGCCAACGTCCTGACTTTC. It yields the protein CASSHAGTGANVLTF.

The rearrangement links TRBV5-1 to TRBJ2-1; maybe TRBD1 (5 bases). The germline V gene has CDR1 SGHRS and CDR2 YFSETQ. Trimming took 4 bases from V and 6 from J, leaving 17 bases between them. The length of the CDR3 is 15 residues. CDR3 residues: CASSRSPTQGNEQFF. CDR3 DNA sequence: TGCGCCAGCAGCCGCAGTCCGACCCAGGGCAATGAGCAGTTCTTC.

This chain uses TRBV3-1 (or the pseudogene TRBV3-2) with TRBJ2-1; the match to TRBD1 covers 8 bases. The ends lost 3 bases at V and 5 bases at J; junction bases unmatched: 6. Germline V gene data show CDR1 as LGHDT and CDR2 as YNNKEL (reference sequence). The CDR3 has 15 residues. DNA of the CDR3: TGTGCCAGCAGCCATGGAGGACAGGGACACAATGAGCAGTTCTTC. Its protein product is CASSHGGQGHNEQFF.

Notes on this clone: The junction does not match germline at one end; this may be a read error. The V gene is TRBV11-2, the J gene TRBJ1-2; weak D call: TRBD1 (6 bases). This CDR3 is 14 amino acids long. The germline CDR1 and CDR2 sequences are SGHAT and FQNNGV. CDR3 loop: CASSHAGATYGYTF. The CDR3 DNA reads as TGTGCCAGCAGTCACGCAGGGGCAACATACGGCTATACCTTC. Combining the CDR3 with reference TRBV11-2 and TRBJ1-2 gives the whole variable domain EAGVAQSPRYKIIEKRQSVAFWCNPISGHATLYWYQQILGQGPKLLIQFQNNGVVDDSQLPKDRFSAERLKGVDSTLKIQPAKLEDSAVYLCASSHAGATYGYTFGSGTRLTVV.

The genes are TRBV7-2 and TRBJ1-2; 9 nucleotides match TRBD1. In germline, CDR1 is SGHTA, CDR2 FQGNSA. V was clipped by 1 base and J by 2 bases; unmatched bases: 2. The CDR3 has 15 residues. The CDR3 reads CASSLVGQGNYGYTF. The CDR3 coding sequence is TGTGCCAGCAGCTTAGTAGGACAGGGGAACTATGGCTACACCTTC.

J is TRBJ2-1 and V is TRBV29-1, with D perhaps TRBD2 (6 bases). In germline, CDR1 is SQVTM, CDR2 ANQGSEA. Trimming left V 8 bases short and J 3 bases short, with 11 bases between. The CDR3 contains 12 residues. For the CDR3, the DNA is TGCAGCTACCGGGGGTACTACAATGAGCAGTTCTTC. This codes for CSYRGYYNEQFF.

V and J are TRBV12-3 or TRBV12-4 and TRBJ1-6; no clear D. The CDR3 loop spans 13 amino acids. Trimming shortened V by 3 bases and J by 8 bases, and 8 bases separated the two germline ends. The CDR3, as DNA: TGTGCCAGCAGTTTGTCAGAAGATTCACCCCTCCACTTT. This gives the protein CASSLSEDSPLHF.

In regard to this clone: One junction end disagrees with the germline gene, perhaps due to a read error. The J gene is TRBJ2-7, the V gene TRBV12-3 or TRBV12-4; 13 positions agree with TRBD2. CDR3 size: 13 residues. The CDR3 region has the DNA TGTGCCAGCAGTCAGGGACTAGCGGGAACATGCGTGTTC. Protein: CASSQGLAGTCVF.

This chain connects TRBV3-1 (or the pseudogene TRBV3-2) to TRBJ2-1; TRBD2 agrees at 7 bases. Germline trimming cut 4 bases from V and 3 bases from J; bases unmatched to any gene: 3. The CDR3 sequence is 14 residues long. Per the germline V gene, CDR1 is LGHDT and CDR2 is YNNKEL (reference sequence). This chain's CDR3 is CASSRREFYNEQFF. The CDR3 DNA reads as TGTGCCAGCAGCCGGCGGGAGTTCTACAATGAGCAGTTCTTC.

This clone was detected only a few times. V usage is TRBV3-1 (or the pseudogene TRBV3-2) and J usage is TRBJ2-1, with 7 bases lining up with TRBD2. The J segment lost 5 bases and the V segment lost 0 bases, leaving 10 bases of the junction unmatched. The CDR3 runs 17 residues. Germline-derived CDR1 and CDR2 are LGHDT and YNNKEL (reference sequence). The CDR3 protein is CASSQDSGKYGDNEQFF. The CDR3 bases are TGTGCCAGCAGCCAAGACAGCGGGAAATATGGGGACAATGAGCAGTTCTTC.

V gene TRBV4-1 combines with J gene TRBJ2-7, with 13 bases aligning to TRBD2. Germline V gene data show CDR1 as MGHRA and CDR2 as YSYEKL. The J segment lost 6 bases and the V segment lost 1 base, leaving 3 bases of the junction unmatched. The CDR3 is 15 amino acids. The CDR3 here is CASSQGTSGSSEQYF. DNA of the CDR3: TGCGCCAGCAGCCAAGGGACTAGCGGGAGCTCCGAGCAGTACTTC.

This clone has a single count. The chain combines TRBV6-5 with TRBJ2-1, with 12 bases aligning to TRBD1. There are 14 residues in the CDR3. J gave up 7 bases and V 4 bases, and 2 bases lay outside the gene matches. Germline V CDR1 and CDR2: MNHEY, SVGAGI. The CDR3 here is CASSSGQGANEQFF. The CDR3, as DNA: TGTGCCAGCAGTTCGGGACAGGGGGCGAATGAGCAGTTCTTC.

The CDR3 loop is CASSFLGGGSGELFF. Written as DNA, the CDR3 is TGTGCCAGCAGTTTTTTAGGGGGGGGGTCCGGGGAGCTGTTTTTT. This chain joins TRBV28 and TRBJ2-2, with D possibly being TRBD2 (7 bases). V was pared by 3 bases and J by 6 bases, with 14 bases between. This CDR3 is 15 amino acids long. The V gene's germline CDR1 is MDHEN and CDR2 SYDVKM. Combining the CDR3 with reference TRBV28 and TRBJ2-2 gives the whole variable domain DVKVTQSSRYLVKRTGEKVFLECVQDMDHENMFWYRQDPGLGLRLIYFSYDVKMKEKGDIPEGYSVSREKKERFSLILESASTNQTSMYLCASSFLGGGSGELFFGEGSRLTVL.

V usage is TRBV6-5 and J usage is TRBJ1-1; unclear D gene. Germline V gene data show CDR1 as MNHEY and CDR2 as SVGAGI. V lost 2 bases and J 1 base, leaving 5 bases between the germline ends. The CDR3 runs to 13 residues. Here the CDR3 DNA reads TGTGCCAGCAGTTACCTGGGGAACACTGAAGCTTTCTTT. This codes for CASSYLGNTEAFF.

This clone was detected a few times. The chain is built from TRBV5-8 and TRBJ1-5, with D perhaps matching TRBD1 (5 bases). The CDR3 length is 12 residues. Germline CDR1 and CDR2: SGHTS and YDEGEE. The V end was cut by 5 bases, the J end by 6 bases, with 9 bases between. In DNA, the CDR3 is TGTGCCAGCAGAGGGGAGGGTCAGCCCCAGCATTTT. Translated, it gives CASRGEGQPQHF.

In this sample, this clone turned up once. The rearrangement joins TRBV13 to TRBJ2-3, with TRBD2 matching 12 bases. The germline gives CDR1 PRHDT, CDR2 FYEKMQ (reference sequence). CDR3 length: 19 residues. V lost 0 bases, J lost 5 bases, and 12 bases stayed unmatched. The CDR3 here is CASSLGLRGGGLAGDTQYF. In DNA form, the CDR3 reads TGTGCCAGCAGCTTAGGCCTGAGAGGAGGGGGACTAGCGGGAGATACGCAGTATTTT.